This TCR beta chain appears in the sequencing data of a study of CD8+ T cells in alopecia areata. At the level of the study: Administration of oral tofacitinib to treated patients was at 5 to 10 mg twice daily. Severity scores in treated patients reflected the percentage of scalp affected.

Findings and limits, study-wide: Normal scalp showed lower clonality than lesional scalp, especially alopecia totalis/universalis.

There are 15 residues in the CDR3. V shed 5 bases and J shed 8 bases, with 21 bases lying between them. The V gene's germline CDR1 is LNHDA and CDR2 SQIVND (reference sequence). Treatment defined: oral pan-JAK inhibitor, 5-10 mg twice daily. As part of sample collection, lesional scalp punch biopsies and peripheral blood were taken from alopecia areata patients. This clone was seen a few times. The antigen remains undetermined. Sequencing templates came from extracted RNA that was reverse transcribed into cDNA. Clones were read by immunoSEQ multiplex PCR, and TCRdb kept only the in-frame ones, dropping some. Counted here are some 100,000 clones, 58% occurring once; the ten biggest clones make up more than 25%.

The sample was CD8+ T cells sorted from blood, taken at week 4, from a patient treated with tofacitinib. The clonotype originates from a human donor with alopecia areata. This sequence joins TRBV19 and TRBJ1-2, with a tentative D call TRBD1 (5 bases). Here the CDR3 reads CASSAQIPQGGGYTF. The DNA for the CDR3 is TGTGCCAGTAGTGCCCAGATACCGCAGGGAGGCGGCTACACCTTC.